The clone carrying this T cell receptor (beta chain) has a count of ten or more. Its antigen is currently unknown. These data come from a study of T-cell reconstitution after alpha-beta-depleted transplantation in children. The trim removed 6 bases at V and 5 bases at J, leaving 9 bases unmatched. The CDR3 contains 15 residues. General observations from the study: By one year post-transplant, T-cell counts and diversity largely arose from T cells that were newly produced. About two months after transplant, alpha-beta T cells reportedly came from several hundred expanded graft clones. Surviving thymic progenitors and recipient T cells were the source of high TCRbeta diversity at day 60 in some patients.

This sample's TCRbeta library carried unique molecular identifier barcodes. TCRdb ran MiXCR on the PCR reads and lists one entry per CDR3 protein. The table records about 110,000 distinct CDR3 sequences, 23% of them present only once. The material was PBMCs, mostly from graft donor cells, obtained 180 days after TCRalphabeta/CD19-depleted stem cell transplant. V is TRBV12-3 or TRBV12-4 and J is TRBJ2-2; 7 bases are shared with TRBD1. This sequence originates from a male patient between 2 and 10 years old who had a stem cell transplant for chronic granulomatous disease, so the T cells may come from the graft donor. The chain's CDR3 is CASRQSQGVTGELFF. CDR3 bases: TGTGCCAGCAGACAAAGTCAGGGGGTAACCGGGGAGCTGTTTTTT.